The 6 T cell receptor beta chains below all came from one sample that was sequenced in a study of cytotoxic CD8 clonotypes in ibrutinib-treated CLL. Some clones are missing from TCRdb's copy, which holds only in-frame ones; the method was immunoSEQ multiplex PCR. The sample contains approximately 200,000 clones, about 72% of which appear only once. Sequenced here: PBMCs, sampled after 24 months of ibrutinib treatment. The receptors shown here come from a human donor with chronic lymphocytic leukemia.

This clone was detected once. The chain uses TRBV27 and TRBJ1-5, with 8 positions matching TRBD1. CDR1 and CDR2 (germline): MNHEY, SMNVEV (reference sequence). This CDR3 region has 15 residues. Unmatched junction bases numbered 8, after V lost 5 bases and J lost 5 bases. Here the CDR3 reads CASSGQGRGYQPQHF. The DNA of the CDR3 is TGTGCCAGCAGTGGACAGGGACGGGGTTATCAGCCCCAGCATTTT.

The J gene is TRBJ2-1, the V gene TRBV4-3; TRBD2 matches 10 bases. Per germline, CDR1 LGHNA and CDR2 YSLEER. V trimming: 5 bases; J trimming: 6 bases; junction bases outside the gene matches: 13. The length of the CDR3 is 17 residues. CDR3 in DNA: TGCGCCAGCAGCGAAGGAGCAGCGGGAGGGTGGGCCAATGAGCAGTTCTTC. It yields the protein CASSEGAAGGWANEQFF.

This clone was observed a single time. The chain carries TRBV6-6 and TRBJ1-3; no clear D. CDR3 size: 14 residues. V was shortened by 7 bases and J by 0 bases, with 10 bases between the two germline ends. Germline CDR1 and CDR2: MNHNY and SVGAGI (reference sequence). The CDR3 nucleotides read TGTGCCAGCACCAACCACGTCTCTGGAAACACCATATATTTT. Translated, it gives CASTNHVSGNTIYF.

CDR3 bases: TGCGCCAGCAGCCAATCGATCACGGGCGGGAGTTCAGATACGCAGTATTTT. Translated: CASSQSITGGSSDTQYF. The chain couples TRBV4-1 to TRBJ2-3; the match to TRBD2 covers 7 bases. From germline, CDR1 is MGHRA and CDR2 YSYEKL. The CDR3 is 17 residues long. Trimming cost V 2 bases and J 4 bases; bases outside gene matches: 12.

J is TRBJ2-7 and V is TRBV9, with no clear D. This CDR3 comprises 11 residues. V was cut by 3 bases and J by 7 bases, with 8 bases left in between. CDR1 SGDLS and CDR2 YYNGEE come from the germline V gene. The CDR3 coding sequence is TGTGCCAGCAGCGCCGAAGGAGAGCAGTACTTC. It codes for CASSAEGEQYF.

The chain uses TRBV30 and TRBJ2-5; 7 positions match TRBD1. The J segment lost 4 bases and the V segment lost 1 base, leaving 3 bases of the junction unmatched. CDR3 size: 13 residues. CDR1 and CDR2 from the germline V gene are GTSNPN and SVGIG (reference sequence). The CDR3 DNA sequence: TGTGCCTGGAGTGCACAGGGGCCAGAGACCCAGTACTTC. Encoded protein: CAWSAQGPETQYF.